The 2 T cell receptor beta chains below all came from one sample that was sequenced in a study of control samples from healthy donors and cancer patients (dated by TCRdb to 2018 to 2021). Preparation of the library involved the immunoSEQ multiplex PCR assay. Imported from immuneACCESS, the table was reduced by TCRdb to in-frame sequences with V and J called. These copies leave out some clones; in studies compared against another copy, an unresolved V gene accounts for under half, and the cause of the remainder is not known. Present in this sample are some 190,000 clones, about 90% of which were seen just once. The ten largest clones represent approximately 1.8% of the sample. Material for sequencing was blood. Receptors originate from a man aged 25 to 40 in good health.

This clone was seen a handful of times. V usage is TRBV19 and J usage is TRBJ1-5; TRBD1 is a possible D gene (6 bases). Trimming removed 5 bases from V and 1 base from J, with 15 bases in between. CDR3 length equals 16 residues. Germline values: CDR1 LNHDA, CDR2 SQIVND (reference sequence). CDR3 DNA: TGTGCCAGTAGTCAGCCTGCAGGGACAAGCAATCAGCCCCAGCATTTT. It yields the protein CASSQPAGTSNQPQHF.

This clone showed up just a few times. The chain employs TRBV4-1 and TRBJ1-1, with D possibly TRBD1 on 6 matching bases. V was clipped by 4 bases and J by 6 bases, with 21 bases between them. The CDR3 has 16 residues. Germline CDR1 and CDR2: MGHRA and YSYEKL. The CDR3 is CASSPVEVLGAAEAFF. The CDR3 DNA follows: TGCGCCAGCAGCCCAGTCGAAGTCCTGGGGGCTGCTGAAGCTTTCTTT.